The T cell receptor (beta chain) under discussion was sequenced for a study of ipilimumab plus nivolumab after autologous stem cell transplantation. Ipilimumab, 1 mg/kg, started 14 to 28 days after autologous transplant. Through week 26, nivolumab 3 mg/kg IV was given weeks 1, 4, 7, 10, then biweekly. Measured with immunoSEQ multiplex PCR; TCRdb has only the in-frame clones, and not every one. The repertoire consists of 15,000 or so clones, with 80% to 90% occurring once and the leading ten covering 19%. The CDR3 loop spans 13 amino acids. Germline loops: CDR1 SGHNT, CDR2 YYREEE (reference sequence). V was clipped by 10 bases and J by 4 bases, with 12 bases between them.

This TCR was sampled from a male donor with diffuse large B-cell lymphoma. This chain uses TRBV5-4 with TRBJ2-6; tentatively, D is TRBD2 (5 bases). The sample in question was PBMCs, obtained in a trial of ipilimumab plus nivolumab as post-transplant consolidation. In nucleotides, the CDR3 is TGTGCCGGCCGGGATTACGGGGCCAACGTCCTGACTTTC. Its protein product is CAGRDYGANVLTF.